This is a list of T cell receptor beta chains from one sample in a study of T cell responses to AZD1222 COVID-19 vaccine. Some clones are missing from TCRdb's copy, which holds only in-frame ones; the method was immunoSEQ multiplex PCR. The data show about 140,000 clones, 88% seen once. Sequencing used peripheral blood, obtained on day 0 of AZD1222 vaccination. The origin of the receptors is an adult in good health. Both conserved end residues are part of each CDR3. Fields, in order: D gene, J gene, clone size, V gene, CDR3 protein, CDR3 DNA. D genes are given only for firm matches. A row's size may be missing; if present it is once, few, many or a size class.

d_gene: .; j_gene: TRBJ2-7; abundance: .; v_gene: TRBV2; CDR3aa: CASSEDSPNYEQYF; CDR3nt: TGTGCCAGCAGTGAGGACAGCCCCAACTACGAGCAGTACTTC
d_gene: .; j_gene: TRBJ2-5; abundance: few; v_gene: TRBV10-3; CDR3aa: CAISESKEETQYF; CDR3nt: TGTGCCATCAGTGAGTCGAAGGAAGAGACCCAGTACTTC
d_gene: TRBD1; j_gene: TRBJ1-1; abundance: many; v_gene: TRBV27; CDR3aa: CASSEGAPGTEAFF; CDR3nt: TGTGCCAGCAGTGAGGGGGCGCCGGGCACTGAAGCTTTCTTT
d_gene: .; j_gene: TRBJ1-1; abundance: .; v_gene: TRBV19; CDR3aa: CASSPGTPLTEAFF; CDR3nt: TGTGCCAGTAGTCCTGGGACACCTCTGACTGAAGCTTTCTTT
d_gene: TRBD2; j_gene: TRBJ2-3; abundance: .; v_gene: TRBV6-5; CDR3aa: CASRISGITTDTQYF; CDR3nt: TGTGCCAGCAGGATAAGCGGGATAACCACAGATACGCAGTATTTT
d_gene: .; j_gene: TRBJ2-2; abundance: once; v_gene: TRBV6-2/TRBV6-3; CDR3aa: CASTYRRELATGELFF; CDR3nt: TGTGCCAGCACTTATAGAAGGGAGTTGGCCACCGGGGAGCTGTTTTTT
d_gene: .; j_gene: TRBJ2-5; abundance: .; v_gene: TRBV7-3; CDR3aa: CASSLMGGSQETQYF; CDR3nt: TGTGCCAGCAGCTTAATGGGGGGATCACAAGAGACCCAGTACTTC
d_gene: .; j_gene: TRBJ1-5; abundance: .; v_gene: TRBV10-3; CDR3aa: CAISEFPQPQHF; CDR3nt: TGTGCCATCAGTGAGTTCCCCCAGCCCCAGCATTTT
d_gene: .; j_gene: TRBJ2-7; abundance: .; v_gene: TRBV7-3; CDR3aa: CASSPQGGNAYEQYF; CDR3nt: TGTGCCAGCAGCCCCCAGGGCGGGAACGCCTACGAGCAGTACTTC
d_gene: TRBD2; j_gene: TRBJ2-5; abundance: .; v_gene: TRBV7-2; CDR3aa: CASSLGATSGGRETQYF; CDR3nt: TGTGCCAGCAGCTTAGGGGCGACTAGCGGGGGTCGGGAGACCCAGTACTTC
d_gene: .; j_gene: TRBJ1-2; abundance: few; v_gene: TRBV3-1/TRBV3-2; CDR3aa: CASSQEDGRGYTF; CDR3nt: TGTGCCAGCAGCCAAGAGGATGGACGGGGCTACACCTTC
d_gene: .; j_gene: TRBJ1-3; abundance: .; v_gene: TRBV4-3; CDR3aa: CASSQDWSGNTIYF; CDR3nt: TGCGCCAGCAGCCAAGATTGGAGCGGAAACACCATATATTTT
d_gene: TRBD1; j_gene: TRBJ1-2; abundance: .; v_gene: TRBV19; CDR3aa: CATTGTGGWYGYTF; CDR3nt: TGTGCCACTACCGGGACAGGGGGTTGGTATGGCTACACCTTC
d_gene: .; j_gene: TRBJ1-3; abundance: .; v_gene: TRBV10-3; CDR3aa: CATISSGNTIYF; CDR3nt: TGTGCCACCATCAGCTCTGGAAACACCATATATTTT
d_gene: .; j_gene: TRBJ1-5; abundance: .; v_gene: TRBV27; CDR3aa: CASSFSGISTNQPQHF; CDR3nt: TGTGCCAGCAGTTTCTCCGGAATATCGACTAATCAGCCCCAGCATTTT
d_gene: TRBD2; j_gene: TRBJ2-7; abundance: .; v_gene: TRBV27; CDR3aa: CASSFLAGGTYEQYF; CDR3nt: TGTGCCAGCAGTTTTCTGGCGGGAGGCACCTACGAGCAGTACTTC
d_gene: .; j_gene: TRBJ2-5; abundance: once; v_gene: TRBV5-6; CDR3aa: CASINRAVGWKTQYF; CDR3nt: TGTGCCAGCATCAACCGGGCGGTAGGGTGGAAGACCCAGTACTTC
d_gene: .; j_gene: TRBJ1-2; abundance: once; v_gene: TRBV9; CDR3aa: CASSVFSDSSNYGYTF; CDR3nt: TGTGCCAGCAGCGTATTCTCTGACAGCTCTAACTATGGCTACACCTTC